The clone carrying this TCR beta chain was counted between two and nine times. Its target is unknown. Separate cDNA molecules each had unique molecular identifiers attached to them. TCRdb re-called the 5' RACE reads with MiXCR, one entry per CDR3 protein. The sample contains 55,000 to 65,000 distinct CDR3 sequences, around 12% of which appear only once. Germline CDR1 reads PRHDT; CDR2 reads FYEKMQ (reference sequence). V shed 7 bases and J shed 4 bases, with 23 bases lying between them. The CDR3 is made up of 17 amino acids. This sample stems from a study of early T cells in non-severe SARS-CoV-2 infection. Study details: Chains from this unsorted whole-blood bulk RNA could not be paired. Study-wide results and limits: Anti-spike CD8 specificities were favored by VDJdb matching, whose results missed private and CD4 specificities.

The TCR sequence derives from an adult who was a healthcare worker with PCR-confirmed SARS-CoV-2 infection or an uninfected control (not recorded which). The rearrangement joins TRBV13 to TRBJ2-1; a possible D gene is TRBD1 (5 bases). Sample: whole blood. The CDR3 region is CASTFWTHNPVYNEQFF. In DNA form, the CDR3 reads TGTGCCAGCACATTCTGGACACATAACCCCGTATACAATGAGCAGTTCTTC.